In this sample, the clone carrying this T cell receptor (beta chain) turned up a few times. Its antigen remains unidentified. The data stem from a study of T-cell reconstitution after alpha-beta-depleted transplantation in children. Overall study findings and caveats: From surviving recipient T cells and thymic progenitors came the high day-60 TCRbeta diversity observed in some patients. Several hundred expanded graft clones reportedly supplied alpha-beta T cells about two months after transplant. T-cell counts and diversity at one year following transplant were attributed mainly to newly produced T cells.

Germline CDR1 and CDR2: KGHDR and SFDVKD. This CDR3 is built from 17 residues. Trimming at V came to 4 bases and at J to 0 bases, leaving 8 bases not matched to a gene. Unique molecular identifiers featured in how the TCRbeta library was prepared. TCRdb ran MiXCR on the PCR reads and lists one entry per CDR3 protein. This table has 350,000 to 500,000 distinct CDR3 sequences, roughly 44% appearing once. Source: PBMCs, taken before TCRalphabeta/CD19-depleted stem cell transplant. The sequence derives from a girl aged 2 to 9 with aplastic anemia, due to receive a stem cell transplant. The V and J genes are TRBV24-1 and TRBJ2-4; TRBD1 agrees at 7 bases. The CDR3 DNA is TGTGCCACCAGTGAGAAGGGACAGCCAATAGCCAAAAACATTCAGTACTTC. Amino acid sequence: CATSEKGQPIAKNIQYF.